These 6 T cell receptor beta chains came from one sample sequenced in a study of blood T cell repertoires in COVID-19. The table came from immunoSEQ multiplex PCR; TCRdb's copy has only in-frame clones and leaves some out. The sample shows roughly 100,000 clones, around 90% of them seen only once. Sequenced material: peripheral blood. Receptors were obtained from a human donor in a cohort sampled during active COVID-19.

V usage is TRBV6-8 and J usage is TRBJ1-2; no definite D call. Between the trimmed V and J ends, which lost 8 bases and 4 bases, there was a span of 23 bases. CDR3 size: 16 residues. The germline V gene has CDR1 MNHGY and CDR2 SAAAGT. The CDR3 here is CASLKVTAAGFYGYTF. The CDR3 DNA sequence: TGTGCCAGCTTAAAAGTCACGGCTGCAGGATTCTATGGCTACACCTTC.

The chain employs TRBV29-1 and TRBJ2-3, with D possibly matching TRBD1 (6 bases). Germline-derived CDR1 and CDR2 are SQVTM and ANQGSEA. The CDR3 is made up of 12 amino acids. Trimming took off 4 bases at V and 3 bases at J, with 8 bases between the two ends. CDR3: CSVGDITDTQYF. CDR3 DNA: TGCAGCGTTGGGGACATTACAGATACGCAGTATTTT.

The chain combines TRBV30 with TRBJ2-7; D ambiguous. Trimming removed 0 bases at V and 4 bases at J, with 7 bases between. The CDR3 totals 12 residues. The germline CDR1 and CDR2 sequences are GTSNPN and SVGIG (reference sequence). The CDR3 sequence is CAWSVDGYEQYF. The DNA of the CDR3 is TGTGCCTGGAGTGTCGACGGGTACGAGCAGTACTTC.

The gene calls are TRBV7-8 and TRBJ2-2; the D is unclear. The V and J ends lost 5 bases and 4 bases respectively, with 17 bases between them. Germline CDR1 SGHVS, CDR2 FQNEAQ. The CDR3 sequence is 16 residues long. The CDR3 reads CASSLTARSGTGELFF. In nucleotides, the CDR3 is TGTGCCAGCAGCCTCACGGCAAGGTCGGGCACCGGGGAGCTGTTTTTT.

The genes are TRBV5-1 and TRBJ2-7, with 9 bases lining up with TRBD2. The CDR3 runs to 17 residues. Germline CDR1 reads SGHRS; CDR2 reads YFSETQ. V was pared by 2 bases and J by 0 bases, with 9 bases of the junction left unmatched. The CDR3 DNA sequence: TGCGCCAGCAGCTTCGGGCTAGCGGGGTCCAGCTCCTACGAGCAGTACTTC. This gives the protein CASSFGLAGSSSYEQYF.

The rearrangement joins TRBV20-1 to TRBJ1-1; a possible D gene is TRBD1 (6 bases). The CDR3 runs to 13 residues. Per the germline V gene, CDR1 is DFQATT and CDR2 is SNEGSKA (reference sequence). The V gene lost 3 bases and the J gene lost 8 bases, with 16 bases spanning the gap. The CDR3 loop is CSASSVGGREAFF. DNA for the CDR3: TGCAGTGCTAGTTCGGTTGGGGGCCGGGAAGCTTTCTTT.